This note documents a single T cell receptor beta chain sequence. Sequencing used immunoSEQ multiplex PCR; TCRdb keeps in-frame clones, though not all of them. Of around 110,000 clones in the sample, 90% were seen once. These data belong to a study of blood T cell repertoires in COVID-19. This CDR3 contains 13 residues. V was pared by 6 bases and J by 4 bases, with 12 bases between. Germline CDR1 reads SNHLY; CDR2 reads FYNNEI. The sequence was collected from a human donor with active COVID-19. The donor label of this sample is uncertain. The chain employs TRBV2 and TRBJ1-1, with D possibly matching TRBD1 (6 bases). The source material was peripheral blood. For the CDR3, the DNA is TGTGCCAGCAGGGATACAGGGACCACTGAAGCTTTCTTT. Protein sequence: CASRDTGTTEAFF.